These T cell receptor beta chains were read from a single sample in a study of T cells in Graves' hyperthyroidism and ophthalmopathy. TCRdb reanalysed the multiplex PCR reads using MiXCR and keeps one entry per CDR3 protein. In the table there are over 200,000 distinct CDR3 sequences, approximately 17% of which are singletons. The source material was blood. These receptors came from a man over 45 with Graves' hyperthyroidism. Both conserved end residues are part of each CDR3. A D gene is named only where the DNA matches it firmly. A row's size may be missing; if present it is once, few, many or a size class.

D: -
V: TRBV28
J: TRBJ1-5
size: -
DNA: TGTGCCAGCAGTTTAAGCGGGTCCCAAAATCAGCCCCAGCATTTT
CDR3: CASSLSGSQNQPQHF

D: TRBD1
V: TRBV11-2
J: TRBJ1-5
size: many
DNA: TGTGCCAGCAGCTCCGGAGGACAGGGCCAGCCCCAGCATTTT
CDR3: CASSSGGQGQPQHF

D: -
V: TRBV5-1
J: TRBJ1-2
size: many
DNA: TGCGCCAGCAGCTTACAGGCCCCAGGGGATGGCTACACCTTC
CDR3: CASSLQAPGDGYTF

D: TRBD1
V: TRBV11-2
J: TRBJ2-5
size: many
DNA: TGTGCCAGCAGCTCGGGACAGGGACCCCAAGAGACCCAGTACTTC
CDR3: CASSSGQGPQETQYF

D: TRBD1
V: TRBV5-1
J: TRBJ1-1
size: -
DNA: TGCGCCAGCAGCTCAATACAGGGGTGGGACACTGAAGCTTTCTTT
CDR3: CASSSIQGWDTEAFF

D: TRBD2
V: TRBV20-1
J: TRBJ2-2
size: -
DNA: TGCAGTGCTAGAGTAGCGGGGACGAACACCGGGGAGCTGTTTTTT
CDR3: CSARVAGTNTGELFF

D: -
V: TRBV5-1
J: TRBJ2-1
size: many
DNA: TGCGCCAGCAGCTTGTCGGGGGGCCCTCCGCCCTACAATGAGCAGTTCTTC
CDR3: CASSLSGGPPPYNEQFF

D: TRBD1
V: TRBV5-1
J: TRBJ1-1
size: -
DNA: TGCGCCAGCAGCACGACAGGGGAGAACACTGAAGCTTTCTTT
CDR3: CASSTTGENTEAFF

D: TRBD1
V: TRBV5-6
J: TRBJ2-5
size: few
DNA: TGTGCCAGCAGCTTGGAGGTGGCAGGGGGAGAGACCCAGTACTTC
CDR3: CASSLEVAGGETQYF

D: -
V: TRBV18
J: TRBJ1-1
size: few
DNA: TGTGCCAGCTCACCATCGGGATTAGGGATGAACACTGAAGCTTTCTTT
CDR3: CASSPSGLGMNTEAFF

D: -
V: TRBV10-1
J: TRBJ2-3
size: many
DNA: TGCGCCAGCAGTGAGAGAGCGGACAACACAGATACGCAGTATTTT
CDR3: CASSERADNTDTQYF

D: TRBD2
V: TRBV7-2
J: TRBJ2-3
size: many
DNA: TGTGCCAGCGGGCGGGGGGATACGCAGTATTTT
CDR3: CASGRGDTQYF

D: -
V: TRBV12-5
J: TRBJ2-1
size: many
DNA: TGTGCTAGTGGTTTGTCAGAGCTTTGGAATGAGCAGTTCTTC
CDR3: CASGLSELWNEQFF

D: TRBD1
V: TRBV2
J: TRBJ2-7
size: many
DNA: TGTGCCAGCAGTGCCCCTACGGACAGGGACTCCTACGAGCAGTACTTC
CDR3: CASSAPTDRDSYEQYF

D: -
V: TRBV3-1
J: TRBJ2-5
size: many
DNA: TGTGCCAGCAGCCAAGATAGGAACAGAGCGCTTGATGCCCAGTACTTC
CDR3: CASSQDRNRALDAQYF

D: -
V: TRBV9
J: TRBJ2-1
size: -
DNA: TGTGCCAGCAGCTCGCGAGACGGATACAATGAGCAGTTCTTC
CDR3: CASSSRDGYNEQFF

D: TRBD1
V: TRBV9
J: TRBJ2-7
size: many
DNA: TGTGCCAGCAGCGTCGCCGGGACAGGGTCGCACGAGCAGTACTTC
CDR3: CASSVAGTGSHEQYF

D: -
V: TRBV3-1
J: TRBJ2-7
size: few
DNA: TGTGCCAGCAGCCAAGATGGGGCCGGGGGCGGTTGGTACGAGCAGTACTTC
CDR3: CASSQDGAGGGWYEQYF

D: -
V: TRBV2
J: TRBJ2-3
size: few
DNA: TGTGCCAGCAGTGAGACCAGGGATTGGGGGACAGATACGCAGTATTTT
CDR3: CASSETRDWGTDTQYF

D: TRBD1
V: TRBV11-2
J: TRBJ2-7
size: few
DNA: TGTGCCAGCAGCCCTGGACAGGGGGTTTCCTACGAGCAGTACTTC
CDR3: CASSPGQGVSYEQYF

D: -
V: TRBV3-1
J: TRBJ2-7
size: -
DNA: TGTGCCAGCAGCCAGCGGGACTGGCGGTCTTTCTACGAGCAGTACTTC
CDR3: CASSQRDWRSFYEQYF

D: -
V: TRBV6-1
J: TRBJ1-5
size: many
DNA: TGTGCCAGCAGCACTGAAGGGGTCAATCAGCCCCAGCATTTT
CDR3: CASSTEGVNQPQHF

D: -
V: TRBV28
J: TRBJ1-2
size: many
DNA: TGTGCCAGCAGTTTGGTGACAGTCCGAGTCGGCTACACCTTC
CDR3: CASSLVTVRVGYTF

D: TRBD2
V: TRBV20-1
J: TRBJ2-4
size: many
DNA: TGCAGTGCTTCCGGGACTAGCGGGTCCGTAGCCAAAAACATTCAGTACTTC
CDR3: CSASGTSGSVAKNIQYF

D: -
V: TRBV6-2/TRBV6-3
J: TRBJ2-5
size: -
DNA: TGTGCCAGCAGTTACTCGTCCCTGGGACTGCGGGGAGAGACCCAGTACTTC
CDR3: CASSYSSLGLRGETQYF

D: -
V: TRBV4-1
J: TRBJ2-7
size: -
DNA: TGCGCCAGCAGCCAAGACAGGAGCTCCTACGAGCAGTACTTC
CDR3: CASSQDRSSYEQYF

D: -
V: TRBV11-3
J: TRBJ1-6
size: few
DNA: TGTGCCTCAACTTACAGGACCCGAGATTCACCCCTCCACTTT
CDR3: CASTYRTRDSPLHF

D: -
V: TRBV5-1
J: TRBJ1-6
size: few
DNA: TGCGCCAGCTCGAAAGGGACGGGGAATTCACCCCTCCACTTT
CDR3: CASSKGTGNSPLHF

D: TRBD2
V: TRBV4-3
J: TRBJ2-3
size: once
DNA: TGCGCCAGCAGCCAAGATTACGTAGGACTAGGGGCAGATACGCAGTATTTT
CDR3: CASSQDYVGLGADTQYF

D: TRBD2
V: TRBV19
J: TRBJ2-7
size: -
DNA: TGTGCCAGTAGTATCTTTCTAGCGGGAGACTACGAGCAGTACTTC
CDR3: CASSIFLAGDYEQYF

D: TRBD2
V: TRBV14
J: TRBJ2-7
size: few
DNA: TGTGCCAGCAGCCTAAGTTTAGCGGGAGGGCCGTTACGCGAGCAGTACTTC
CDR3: CASSLSLAGGPLREQYF

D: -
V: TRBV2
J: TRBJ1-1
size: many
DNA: TGTGCCAGCAGTGGAGAGGGGGGTACTGAAGCTTTCTTT
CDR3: CASSGEGGTEAFF

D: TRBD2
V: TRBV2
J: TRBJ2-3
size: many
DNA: TGTGCCAGCAGTGAAGGGTATCGAGCGGGAGAAACAGATACGCAGTATTTT
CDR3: CASSEGYRAGETDTQYF

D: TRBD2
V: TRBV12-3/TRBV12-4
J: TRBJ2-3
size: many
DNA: TGTGCCAGCGCATTAGCGGGGGTGACAGATACGCAGTATTTT
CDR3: CASALAGVTDTQYF

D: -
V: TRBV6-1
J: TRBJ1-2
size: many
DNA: TGTGCCAGCAGTAACCTAGGGGGGGGTGGCTACACCTTC
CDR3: CASSNLGGGGYTF

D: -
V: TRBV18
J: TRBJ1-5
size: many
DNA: TGTGCCAGCTCACAGGGGATGGGGAGCAATCAGCCCCAGCATTTT
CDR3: CASSQGMGSNQPQHF

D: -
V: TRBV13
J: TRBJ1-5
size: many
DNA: TGTGCCAGCAGCTTCGGGCGCCGGGGTCAGCCCCAGCATTTT
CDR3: CASSFGRRGQPQHF

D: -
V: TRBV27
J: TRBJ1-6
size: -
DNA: TGTGCCAGCAGTTTACAGAGCGATAGCTCCTATAATTCACCCCTCCACTTT
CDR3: CASSLQSDSSYNSPLHF

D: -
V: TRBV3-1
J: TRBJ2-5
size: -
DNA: TGTGCCAGCAGCCAAGACCCACCTGAGGGGGAGAACCAGTACTTC
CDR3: CASSQDPPEGENQYF

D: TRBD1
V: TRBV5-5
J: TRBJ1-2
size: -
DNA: TGTGCCAGCAGCTTGGTGGGACAGACTTTTTATGGCTACACCTTC
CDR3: CASSLVGQTFYGYTF

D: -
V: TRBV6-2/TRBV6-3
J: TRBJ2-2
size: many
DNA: TGTGCCAGCAACTGGAACACCGGGGAGCTGTTTTTT
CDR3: CASNWNTGELFF

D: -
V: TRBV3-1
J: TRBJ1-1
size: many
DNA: TGTGCCAGCAGGGGGGCGAACACTGAAGCTTTCTTT
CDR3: CASRGANTEAFF

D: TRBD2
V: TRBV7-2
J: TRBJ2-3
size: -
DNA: TGTGCCAGCAGCTTCGGCGGGGGGGCAACCACAGATACGCAGTATTTT
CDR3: CASSFGGGATTDTQYF

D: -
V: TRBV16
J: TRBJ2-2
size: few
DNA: TGTGCCAGCAGCCAATCGGGGTCAGACGGGGAGCTGTTTTTT
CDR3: CASSQSGSDGELFF

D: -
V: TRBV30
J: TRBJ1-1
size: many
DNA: TGTGCCTGGGAGGGGACGCCTCCCAACGAAGCTTTCTTT
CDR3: CAWEGTPPNEAFF

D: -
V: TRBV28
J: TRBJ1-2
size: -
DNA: TGTGCCAGCAGTTTAAGGGTGGACAGCCTCTATGGCTACACCTTC
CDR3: CASSLRVDSLYGYTF

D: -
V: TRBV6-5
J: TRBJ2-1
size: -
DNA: TGTGCCAGCAGTTACGAGGGAGCCTTCGTTCAGTTCTTC
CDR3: CASSYEGAFVQFF

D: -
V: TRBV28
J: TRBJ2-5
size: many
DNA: TGTGCCAGCAGTTTTACCGGGACCGACAAAGAGACCCAGTACTTC
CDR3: CASSFTGTDKETQYF

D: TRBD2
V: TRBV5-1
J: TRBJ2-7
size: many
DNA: TGCGCCAGCAGCACTAGCGGGATGTCCTACGAGCAGTACTTC
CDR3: CASSTSGMSYEQYF

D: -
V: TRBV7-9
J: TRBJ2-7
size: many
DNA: TGTGCCAGCAGCCCACCCAGGGGGGCCCGCCGTTACGAGCAGTACTTC
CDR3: CASSPPRGARRYEQYF

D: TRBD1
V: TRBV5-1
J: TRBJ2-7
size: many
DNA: TGCGCCAGCAGTCCGAGGACAGGACCATCCTACGAGCAGTACTTC
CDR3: CASSPRTGPSYEQYF

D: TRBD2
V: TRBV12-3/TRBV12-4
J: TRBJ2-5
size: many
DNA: TGTGCCAGCACCTTAAGCGGGAGGGCCTGGGAGACCCAGTACTTC
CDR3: CASTLSGRAWETQYF

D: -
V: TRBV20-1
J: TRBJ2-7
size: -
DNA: TGCAGTGCTCCTAGGGGACTCGGCTCCTACGAGCAGTACTTC
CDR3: CSAPRGLGSYEQYF

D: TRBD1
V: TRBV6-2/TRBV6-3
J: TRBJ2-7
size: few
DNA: TGTGCCAGCAGGGGACAGGGGGCTGACGAGCAGTACTTC
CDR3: CASRGQGADEQYF